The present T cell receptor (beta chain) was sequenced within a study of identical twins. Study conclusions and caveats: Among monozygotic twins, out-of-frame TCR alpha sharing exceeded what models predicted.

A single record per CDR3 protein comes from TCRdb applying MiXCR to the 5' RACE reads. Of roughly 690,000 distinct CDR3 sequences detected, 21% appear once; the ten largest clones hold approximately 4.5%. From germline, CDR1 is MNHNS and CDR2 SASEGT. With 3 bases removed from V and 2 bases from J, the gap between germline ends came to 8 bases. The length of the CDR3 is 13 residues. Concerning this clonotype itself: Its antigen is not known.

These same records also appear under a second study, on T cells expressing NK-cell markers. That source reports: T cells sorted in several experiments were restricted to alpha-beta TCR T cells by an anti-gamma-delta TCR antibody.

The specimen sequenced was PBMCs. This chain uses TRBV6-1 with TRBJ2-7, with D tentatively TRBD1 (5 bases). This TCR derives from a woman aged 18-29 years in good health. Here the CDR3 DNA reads TGTGCCAGCAGTGACAGGGTGACCTACGAGCAGTACTTC. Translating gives CASSDRVTYEQYF.